This is a list of T cell receptor beta chains from one sample in a study of blood T cell repertoires in COVID-19. Assay: immunoSEQ multiplex PCR; the TCRdb copy retains only in-frame clones and omits some. The data contain some 200,000 clones, more than 65% of them singletons. The sample consisted of peripheral blood. These receptor sequences come from a human donor with acute or convalescent COVID-19. The donor label of this sample is uncertain. The CDR3 runs from the conserved cysteine through the conserved F or W. A D gene is named only where the DNA matches it firmly. Where a row states a size, it is once, few, many or the class of an expanded clone; other rows omit it.

v_call,clone_size,j_call,d_call,cdr3_aa,cdr3_nt
TRBV19,.,TRBJ1-5,TRBD1,CASRPGQVGQPQHF,TGTGCCAGTCGCCCGGGACAGGTCGGTCAGCCCCAGCATTTT
TRBV3-1/TRBV3-2,.,TRBJ1-2,.,CASSQDGTPGAYYGYTF,TGTGCCAGCAGCCAAGATGGGACTCCCGGGGCCTACTATGGCTACACCTTC
TRBV11-2,.,TRBJ2-7,.,CASSSQAFSSYEQYF,TGTGCCAGCAGTTCCCAGGCGTTCAGCTCCTACGAGCAGTACTTC
TRBV18,once,TRBJ2-1,TRBD1,CASSPLLGQGYNEQFF,TGTGCCAGCTCACCCCTCCTGGGACAGGGATACAATGAGCAGTTCTTC
TRBV3-1/TRBV3-2,.,TRBJ1-5,.,CASSPLSQGPQPQHF,TGTGCCAGCAGCCCCTTGAGCCAGGGGCCTCAGCCCCAGCATTTT
TRBV18,.,TRBJ1-1,.,CASSPRGAMDTEAFF,TGTGCCAGCTCACCCCGGGGGGCGATGGACACTGAAGCTTTCTTT
TRBV19,.,TRBJ2-1,.,CASSLRGKSSYNEQFF,TGTGCCAGTAGTCTCAGGGGCAAAAGCTCCTACAATGAGCAGTTCTTC
TRBV11-3,.,TRBJ1-1,TRBD1,CASSQQGATEAFF,TGTGCCAGCAGCCAACAGGGGGCGACTGAAGCTTTCTTT
TRBV15,.,TRBJ2-7,.,CATSVNPLYEQYF,TGTGCCACCTCGGTGAACCCACTTTACGAGCAGTACTTC
TRBV27,.,TRBJ1-5,.,CASSLESNQPQHF,TGTGCCAGCAGTTTGGAGAGCAATCAGCCCCAGCATTTT
TRBV18,.,TRBJ2-3,TRBD2,CASSPSPLAGFTDTQYF,TGTGCCAGCTCACCGTCACCCCTAGCGGGATTCACAGATACGCAGTATTTT
TRBV20-1,.,TRBJ1-2,.,CSASWGRGKYGYTF,TGCAGTGCTAGTTGGGGGAGGGGGAAGTATGGCTACACCTTC
TRBV9,.,TRBJ2-7,.,CASSVRDSGKWYEQYF,TGTGCCAGCAGCGTTAGGGACTCTGGAAAATGGTACGAGCAGTACTTC
TRBV5-1,.,TRBJ1-1,.,CASSLDRDLEAFF,TGCGCCAGCAGCTTGGACAGGGACCTTGAAGCTTTCTTT